The T cell receptor beta chain under discussion was sequenced for a study of blood T cell repertoires in COVID-19. Across the study: Material from acute and convalescent COVID-19 was sourced from the United States, Italy and Spain. From T cells, B-cell-depleted T cells, or PBMCs came the material, which was cDNA or gDNA.

Original handling: Nucleated cell counts were estimated from reference gene primer amplification. TCRdb's copy holds only in-frame clones and misses some; the assay was immunoSEQ multiplex PCR. The V and J calls and clone size are taken from that table; D and trimming were inferred from the DNA. The sample has about 140,000 clones; about 80% are singletons. V lost 8 bases and J lost 8, with 12 bases in between. Germline CDR1 reads LGHDT; CDR2 reads YNNKEL (reference sequence). The CDR3 runs 11 residues. This clone has more than one count but fewer than ten. The chain combines TRBV3-1 (or the pseudogene TRBV3-2) with TRBJ1-1, with TRBD1 as a possible D gene (6 bases). Input material: peripheral blood. This receptor was identified in a woman aged 80 or older in a cohort sampled during active or convalescent COVID-19. Here the CDR3 DNA reads TGTGCCAGCGCTCGGGGGGCGGAAGCTTTCTTT. Amino acids: CASARGAEAFF.